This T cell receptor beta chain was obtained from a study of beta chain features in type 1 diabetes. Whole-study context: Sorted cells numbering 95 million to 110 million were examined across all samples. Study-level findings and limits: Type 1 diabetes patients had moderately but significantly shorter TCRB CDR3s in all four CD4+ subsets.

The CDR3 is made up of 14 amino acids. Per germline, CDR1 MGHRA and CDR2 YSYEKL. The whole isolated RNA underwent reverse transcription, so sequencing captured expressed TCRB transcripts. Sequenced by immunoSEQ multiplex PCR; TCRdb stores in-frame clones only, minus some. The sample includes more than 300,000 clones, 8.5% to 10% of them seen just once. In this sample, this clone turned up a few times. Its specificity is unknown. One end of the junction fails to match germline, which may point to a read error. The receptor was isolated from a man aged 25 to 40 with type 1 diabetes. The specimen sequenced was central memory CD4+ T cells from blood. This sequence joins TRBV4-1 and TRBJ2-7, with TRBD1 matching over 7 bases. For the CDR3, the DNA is TGTGCCAGCAGCCAAGCAGGGGGTGGCTACGAGCAGTACTTC. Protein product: CASSQAGGGYEQYF.